This T cell receptor (beta chain) came from a study of cytomegalovirus exposure and HLA in healthy donors. Study background: It was reported in a later analysis that the same platform had been used for the 120 or so validation repertoires as for the 666 first-cohort repertoires.

This table comes from immunoSEQ multiplex PCR, and its TCRdb copy is limited to in-frame clones, with some not included. In the table there are around 300,000 clones, 80% to 90% of which are singletons. Study results and limitations: Some public TCRs appeared in many individuals, while most sequences were rare.

As concerns this clone: Antigen unknown.

It was the approximately 130-subject validation cohort, separate from the approximately 670-subject first cohort, to which the donors belonged. Trimming at V came to 6 bases and at J to 3 bases, leaving 8 bases not matched to a gene. CDR1 is SNHLY and CDR2 is FYNNEI in the germline V gene. The CDR3 is made up of 16 amino acids. The sequenced sample was PBMCs. The V gene is TRBV2, the J gene TRBJ2-4; 10 bases map to TRBD1. The clonotype originates from a woman aged 18-29 years in good health and CMV-seronegative. CDR3 sequence reads: CASSTDRGRGKNIQYF. The CDR3 nucleotides read TGTGCCAGCAGCACTGACAGGGGGCGAGGCAAAAACATTCAGTACTTC.